The 18 T cell receptor beta chains reported below all come from one sample, sequenced in a study of CD8 T cells in ankylosing spondylitis. Using its own MiXCR run on the 5' RACE reads, TCRdb lists one record per CDR3 protein. This table has 250,000 or so distinct CDR3 sequences, roughly a quarter appearing once. Sequences were obtained from blood, either unsorted or a sorted T cell fraction (not recorded which). The receptor set was obtained from a male donor with ankylosing spondylitis or in good health (not recorded which).

V is TRBV2 and J is TRBJ2-3; 7 positions match TRBD1. Germline V gives CDR1 SNHLY, CDR2 FYNNEI. This CDR3 comprises 16 residues. The junction had 13 bases not matched to a gene; V was cut back by 7 bases and J by 3 bases. The CDR3 DNA reads as TGTGCCAGCATCCCTAGGTGGGACAGAGAAACAGATACGCAGTATTTT. This gives the protein CASIPRWDRETDTQYF.

This clonotype was seen ten or more times. V usage is TRBV10-2 and J usage is TRBJ2-5; 14 bases are shared with TRBD2. The V gene end was trimmed by 6 bases and the J gene end by 10 bases; junction bases not matched to a gene: 4. The CDR3 length is 13 residues. Per germline, CDR1 WSHSY and CDR2 SAAADI. The CDR3 nucleotides read TGCGCCAGCAGGACTAGCGGGGGGGCCGACCAGTACTTC. This codes for CASRTSGGADQYF.

This clonotype appeared many times. The J gene is TRBJ2-7, the V gene TRBV5-1, with TRBD1 matching over 11 bases. Germline V gene lookup returns CDR1 SGHRS and CDR2 YFSETQ. V gave up 7 bases and J gave up 6 bases; unmatched junction bases: 9. The CDR3 is made up of 14 amino acids. The CDR3: CASGTGTGGIEQYF. In nucleotides, the CDR3 is TGCGCCAGCGGCACCGGGACAGGGGGGATCGAGCAGTACTTC.

The chain carries TRBV20-1 and TRBJ2-3; perhaps TRBD1 as D (6 bases). V lost 6 bases and J 4 bases, leaving 17 bases between the germline ends. This CDR3 is 14 amino acids long. Germline V gene data show CDR1 as DFQATT and CDR2 as SNEGSKA (reference sequence). The DNA of the CDR3 is TGCAGTGCCAAGAAGGGGGTCGTAGCAGATACGCAGTATTTT. This translates into CSAKKGVVADTQYF.

Regarding this clonotype: An end of the junction differs from the germline gene, which may be a read error. CDR3 coding DNA: TGTGCTAGCAGCTTGGGGACAGGGGCAGATACGCAGTATTTT. This sequence encodes CASSLGTGADTQYF. This chain connects TRBV7-7 to TRBJ2-3; 10 bases line up with TRBD1. The CDR3 is 14 residues long. Germline lookup yields CDR1 SSHAT and CDR2 FNYEAQ (reference sequence).

The rearrangement joins TRBV20-1 to TRBJ1-4; 8 nucleotides line up with TRBD1. Trimming removed 3 bases from V and 0 bases from J; junction bases left unmatched: 12. CDR3 length: 18 residues. In germline, CDR1 is DFQATT, CDR2 SNEGSKA (reference sequence). The CDR3 region has the DNA TGCAGTGCTAGGACAGGGGCCCCTATCCTTGCAACTAATGAAAAACTGTTTTTT. This encodes CSARTGAPILATNEKLFF.

This clonotype was seen many times. V and J are TRBV12-3 or TRBV12-4 and TRBJ1-5, with D hard to call. With 1 base removed from V and 7 bases from J, the gap between germline ends came to 11 bases. This CDR3 has 14 amino acids. CDR3 nucleotide sequence: TGTGCCAGCAGTTTAGGGGCGGGAAGGCAGCCCCAGCATTTT. Its translation: CASSLGAGRQPQHF.

The chain has TRBV25-1 and TRBJ1-1; 10 nucleotides match TRBD1. The CDR3 is made up of 13 amino acids. Germline values: CDR1 MGHDK, CDR2 SYGVNS. Trimming removed 9 bases from V and 1 base from J; junction bases left unmatched: 2. Here the CDR3 DNA reads TGTGCCAGTCGACAGGGGGCGAACACTGAAGCTTTCTTT. This encodes CASRQGANTEAFF. The full variable domain, completed using reference TRBV25-1 and TRBJ1-1, is EADIYQTPRYLVIGTGKKITLECSQTMGHDKMYWYQQDPGMELHLIHYSYGVNSTEKGDLSSESTVSRIRTEHFPLTLESARPSHTSQYLCASRQGANTEAFFGQGTRLTVV.

There are a few counts of this clonotype. This chain joins TRBV10-3 and TRBJ2-7; TRBD1 aligns across 8 bases. The CDR3 extends over 13 amino acids. Germline values: CDR1 ENHRY, CDR2 SYGVKD. V lost 4 bases, J lost 5 bases, and 4 bases stayed unmatched. This CDR3 is CAISGTGLHEQYF. The CDR3 DNA sequence: TGTGCCATCAGTGGGACAGGGTTACACGAGCAGTACTTC.

This clonotype was recorded many times. The chain carries TRBV20-1 and TRBJ2-3; D assignment may be TRBD1 or TRBD2 (6 bases each). Trimming removed 0 bases at V and 4 bases at J, with 14 bases between. Germline CDR1 DFQATT, CDR2 SNEGSKA (reference sequence). This CDR3 has 15 amino acids. The CDR3 loop is CSARDFGGPPDTQYF. In nucleotides, the CDR3 is TGCAGTGCTAGAGATTTCGGGGGCCCGCCAGATACGCAGTATTTT.

Only a few counts were recorded for this clonotype. The J gene is TRBJ1-1, the V gene TRBV20-1; TRBD1 might be the D (5 bases). Germline CDR1 and CDR2: DFQATT and SNEGSKA (reference sequence). The CDR3 is 15 amino acids. V lost 2 bases to trimming and J lost 8 bases, with 21 bases between them. DNA for the CDR3: TGCAGTGCTAGACCCCCCGGGACCACCGAAAGGGAAGCTTTCTTT. Encoded protein: CSARPPGTTEREAFF.

In this sample, this clonotype turned up many times. J is TRBJ2-7 and V is TRBV20-1, with 12 bases that match TRBD2. The V gene end was trimmed by 3 bases and the J gene end by 2 bases; junction bases not matched to a gene: 5. This CDR3 is 15 amino acids long. Germline V gene lookup returns CDR1 DFQATT and CDR2 SNEGSKA (reference sequence). As DNA, the CDR3 is TGCAGTGCTAGTAGACTAGCGGGGGACCCCTACGAGCAGTACTTC. The encoded protein is CSASRLAGDPYEQYF.

This clonotype was detected ten times or more. The chain couples TRBV3-1 to TRBJ2-7; no clear D gene. The CDR3 sequence is 14 residues long. CDR1 LGHDT and CDR2 YNNKEL come from the germline V gene (reference sequence). The V end lost 1 base, the J end lost 1 base, and 8 bases lay between the germline ends. The CDR3 loop reads CASSQAAASYEQYF. The CDR3 DNA follows: TGTGCCAGCAGCCAAGCGGCTGCTTCCTACGAGCAGTACTTC.

On this clonotype: The limits of the CDR3 on the DNA are not certain, so only TCRdb's listed CDR3 is given. The chain employs TRBV21-1 and TRBJ2-7; the listed D gene, TRBD1, was not tested against the DNA. TRBV21-1 is classified as a pseudogene. With termini counted, the CDR3 has 17 amino acids. CDR3 protein: CASSKDVGQGTTYEQYF.

The table lists this clonotype with many counts. The rearrangement joins TRBV29-1 to TRBJ2-3; no reliable D call. Germline loops: CDR1 SQVTM, CDR2 ANQGSEA. Deletions cut 4 bases from V and 5 bases from J, with 4 bases between. There are 10 residues in the CDR3. For the CDR3, the DNA is TGCAGCGTTGGTTTAGATACGCAGTATTTT. This gives the protein CSVGLDTQYF.

At least ten counts were recorded for this clonotype. The V and J genes are TRBV5-1 and TRBJ2-3; D is ambiguous. The germline gives CDR1 SGHRS, CDR2 YFSETQ. V lost 4 bases to trimming and J lost 0 bases, with 9 bases between them. The CDR3 covers 14 residues. The chain's CDR3 is CASSPQRSTDTQYF. For the CDR3, the DNA is TGCGCCAGCAGCCCGCAAAGAAGCACAGATACGCAGTATTTT.

In this sample, this clonotype turned up many times. The CDR3 loop reads CASTDLYEQYF. As DNA, the CDR3 is TGCGCCAGCACGGATCTCTACGAGCAGTACTTC. The J gene is TRBJ2-7, the V gene TRBV5-1; no definite D call. The germline CDR1 and CDR2 sequences are SGHRS and YFSETQ. This CDR3 comprises 11 residues. V was trimmed by 6 bases and J by 3 bases, leaving 7 bases between them.

Many counts were recorded for this clonotype. This sequence joins TRBV10-1 and TRBJ2-3; possible D gene TRBD2, 6 bases. Germline V gene sequence: CDR1 WNHNN, CDR2 SYGVQD (reference sequence). The germline V and J ends were trimmed by 7 bases and 5 bases, with 16 bases remaining between them. This CDR3 is built from 14 residues. CDR3 in amino acids: CASTPTSGGDTQYF. The CDR3 DNA follows: TGCGCCAGCACCCCCACGTCCGGGGGAGATACGCAGTATTTT.